This TCR beta chain was captured in a study of blood T cells in healthy people across ages. It was with a sample-barcoded 5' primer and a J-beta primer mix that a second PCR of roughly 7 to 12 cycles was run. Each cDNA molecule, via a template-switch adaptor with 12 random nucleotides, was tagged. In TCRdb, the 5' RACE reads were re-called with MiXCR into one record per CDR3 protein. The sample records about 1.1 million distinct CDR3 sequences, 35% to 45% being singletons. The sample, approximately 10 milliliters of peripheral blood, was drawn from each donor. The receptor comes from a man aged 18 to 29 in good health. Sequencing was carried out using blood.

The CDR3 reads CSAQGGGHRETQYF. The CDR3 DNA reads as TGCAGCGCCCAGGGGGGGGGTCATCGAGAGACCCAGTACTTC. The gene calls are TRBV29-1 and TRBJ2-5; perhaps D is TRBD1 or TRBD2 (7 bases each). The CDR3 totals 14 residues. Trimming cost V 7 bases and J 4 bases, with 19 bases left between them. Germline V gives CDR1 SQVTM, CDR2 ANQGSEA. Full variable domain (missing parts from reference TRBV29-1 and TRBJ2-5): SAVISQKPSRDICQRGTSLTIQCQVDSQVTMMFWYRQQPGQSLTLIATANQGSEATYESGFVIDKFPISRPNLTFSTLTVSNMSPEDSSIYLCSAQGGGHRETQYFGPGTRLLVL.